The rows below give T cell receptor beta chains drawn from one sample of a study of OX40 agonist ivuxolimab in advanced cancers. Here immunoSEQ multiplex PCR was the method, and the copy in TCRdb shows in-frame clones only, minus some. In the table there are roughly 83,000 clones, about 90% of which are singletons. Sequencing was performed on CD4+ or CD8+ T cells sorted from blood, taken in a trial of the OX40 agonist ivuxolimab. Receptors originate from an adult with an advanced solid tumor such as melanoma, head and neck, liver or kidney cancer. CDR3s include the opening cysteine and the closing phenylalanine or tryptophan. A D gene is named only where the DNA matches it firmly. Clone size is shown for a subset of rows, as once, few, many or a class of expanded clone.

-,TRBD2,TRBV13,TRBJ2-4,TGTGCCAGCAGCTCGTCGACTAGCGGGGGGCTACCAGCCAAAAACATTCAGTACTTC,CASSSSTSGGLPAKNIQYF
-,TRBD1,TRBV11-3,TRBJ1-1,TGTGCCAGCAGCTTAAACCCCAGGGGGGGGTGGACTGAAGCTTTCTTT,CASSLNPRGGWTEAFF
-,-,TRBV4-3,TRBJ1-1,TGCGCCAGCAGCCAAGTGGAGGGAGGGATAGCTTTCTTT,CASSQVEGGIAFF
-,-,TRBV30,TRBJ1-3,TGTGCCTGGAGTGTCTTTGGAAACACCATATATTTT,CAWSVFGNTIYF
-,TRBD1,TRBV28,TRBJ1-5,TGTGCCAGCCTTAGAATTGGACAGGGGAGTCAGCCCCAGCATTTT,CASLRIGQGSQPQHF
-,TRBD2,TRBV6-5,TRBJ2-5,TGTGCCAGCAGTTACGCGGGAGTGAGTGGGACCCAGTACTTC,CASSYAGVSGTQYF
-,-,TRBV9,TRBJ2-2,TGTGCCAGCAGCGCGCAGGGTTCGGAGTACACCGGGGAGCTGTTTTTT,CASSAQGSEYTGELFF
once,-,TRBV5-4,TRBJ2-3,TGTGCCAGCAGCCCCGCTAGCACAGATACGCAGTATTTT,CASSPASTDTQYF
-,TRBD1,TRBV2,TRBJ2-6,TGTGCCAGCAGTGATTTAGGGACAGGGGGCTCTGGGGCCAACGTCCTGACTTTC,CASSDLGTGGSGANVLTF
-,-,TRBV27,TRBJ1-4,TGTGCCAGCACCTCGACCGGGACTAATGAAAAACTGTTTTTT,CASTSTGTNEKLFF
-,TRBD2,TRBV5-5,TRBJ2-3,TGTGCCAGCAGCCCGGGACTAGTTTTGTCAGATACGCAGTATTTT,CASSPGLVLSDTQYF
-,TRBD1,TRBV6-5,TRBJ2-4,TGTGCCAGCAGGAACACAGGGGTCAAAAACATTCAGTACTTC,CASRNTGVKNIQYF
-,-,TRBV25-1,TRBJ2-1,TGTGCCAGCAGTGACCAGGGCGGGCGACATGAGCAGTTCTTC,CASSDQGGRHEQFF
-,TRBD2,TRBV9,TRBJ2-6,TGTGCCAGCAGCTCGGACGGGAGGCCCTCGGGTGGGGCCAACGTCCTGACTTTC,CASSSDGRPSGGANVLTF
few,-,TRBV9,TRBJ1-1,TGTGCCAGCAGCTCCCGGACGGAGAACACTGAAGCTTTCTTT,CASSSRTENTEAFF
once,TRBD1,TRBV7-6,TRBJ2-6,TGTGCCAGCAGCCTATACAGGATTAGACAGGGGACGACCTCTGGGGCCAACGTCCTGACTTTC,CASSLYRIRQGTTSGANVLTF
-,-,TRBV6-5,TRBJ1-5,TGTGCCAGCAGTCGCACAGCCTTCAATCAGCCCCAGCATTTT,CASSRTAFNQPQHF
-,-,TRBV15,TRBJ2-1,TGTGCCACCAGCATGGAGCGGAGCTCCTACAATGAGCAGTTCTTC,CATSMERSSYNEQFF
-,-,TRBV6-5,TRBJ1-2,TGTGCCAGCAGTTTATATGGCAGTTTGATCTATGGCTACACCTTC,CASSLYGSLIYGYTF
-,-,TRBV28,TRBJ2-3,TGTGCCAGCAGTTTCCTTCCCACAGATACGCAGTATTTT,CASSFLPTDTQYF
-,TRBD2,TRBV14,TRBJ2-2,TGTGCCAGCAGCCAAGATCGGGGGCGGGAGGTCGACACCGGGGAGCTGTTTTTT,CASSQDRGREVDTGELFF
-,-,TRBV4-3,TRBJ2-1,TGCGCCAGCAGCCAAGACCGGGGGAATACCTACAATGAGCAGTTCTTC,CASSQDRGNTYNEQFF